Listed below are T cell receptor beta chains from one sample, sequenced in a study of T cell repertoires in cytomegalovirus infection. Using its own MiXCR run on the reads, TCRdb lists one record per CDR3 protein. The sample lists 700,000 to 850,000 distinct CDR3 sequences, less than 35% occurring once. Their specific antigens are unknown. Sequences were derived from cultured CD8+ T cells from PBMCs, sampled from culture after CMV antigen stimulation. The receptors originated from a human donor in good health (CMV status not recorded). Some clones in this sample may be carry-over from other donors' samples. Each CDR3 is given with its conserved first and last residue. Fields, in order: J gene, clone size, V gene, D gene, CDR3 DNA, CDR3 protein. A D gene is named only where the DNA matches it firmly. Expanded clones are given a class, and other clones once, few, many or no size at all.

>TRBJ2-1|few|TRBV7-9|TRBD1
TGTGCCAGCAGCTGGGACCTAGGACAGGGCAGCTATGAGCAGTTCTTC
CASSWDLGQGSYEQFF
>TRBJ1-4|-|TRBV7-6|-
TGTGCCAGCAGCTTAGTGGGAGGCGAAAAACTGTTTTTT
CASSLVGGEKLFF
>TRBJ1-1|-|TRBV5-1|TRBD1
TGCGCCAGCAGCATGACAGGGCTAAACACTGAAGCTTTCTTT
CASSMTGLNTEAFF
>TRBJ2-5|-|TRBV3-1|-
TGTGCCAGCAGCCCAGTCCAAGAGACCCAGTACTTC
CASSPVQETQYF
>TRBJ2-1|-|TRBV4-1|TRBD1
TGCGCCAGCAGCCATCCCGGGACAGGGCGGGAGCAGTTCTTC
CASSHPGTGREQFF
>TRBJ1-5|-|TRBV27|-
TGTGCCAGCAGGGAACATGTGGAGGATGGCAATCAGCCCCAGCATTTT
CASREHVEDGNQPQHF
>TRBJ2-5|-|TRBV7-6|-
TGTGCCAGCAGCCAGGGGGGTTACAGAACCCCTCAAGAGACCCAGTACTTC
CASSQGGYRTPQETQYF
>TRBJ2-7|-|TRBV10-3|-
TGTGCCATCAAACGATTAGTGGCTGCCGGGGGCCTTAGCTCCTACGAGCAGTACTTC
CAIKRLVAAGGLSSYEQYF
>TRBJ2-2|few|TRBV7-6|TRBD1
TGTGCCAGCAGTACGACAGGGCTTTCGACCGGGGAGCTGTTTTTT
CASSTTGLSTGELFF
>TRBJ2-4|-|TRBV6-1|TRBD1
TGTGCCACCCAGGACAGGGGGTTTCAGTACTTC
CATQDRGFQYF
>TRBJ2-7|-|TRBV10-3|-
TGTGCCATCAGTATGGAGACCTACGAGCAGTACTTC
CAISMETYEQYF
>TRBJ2-7|many|TRBV7-9|TRBD1
TGTGCCAGCAGCTGGACAGGGGAAACATCCTACGAGCAGTACTTC
CASSWTGETSYEQYF
>TRBJ2-2|-|TRBV7-8|TRBD2
TGTGCCAGCAGCTGGCCGCTAGCGGCGAACACCGGGGAGCTGTTTTTT
CASSWPLAANTGELFF
>TRBJ2-3|few|TRBV12-3/TRBV12-4|-
TGTGCCAGCGCGAAGACAGACTTTACAGATACGCAGTATTTT
CASAKTDFTDTQYF
>TRBJ2-1|-|TRBV7-9|TRBD2
TGTGCCAGCAGCTTTGCGGGGGAGGGAGCACACAATGAGCAGTTCTTC
CASSFAGEGAHNEQFF
>TRBJ2-7|-|TRBV19|TRBD1
TGTGCCAGTAGTGAGGGGGACAGGGGGAGTTCTAGCGAGCAGTACTTC
CASSEGDRGSSSEQYF
>TRBJ1-4|few|TRBV7-6|-
TGTGCCAGCAGCTTAGCGGTAGGGGGGCGCGATGAAAAACTGTTTTTT
CASSLAVGGRDEKLFF
>TRBJ1-5|once|TRBV4-1|-
TGCGCCAGCAGCCTCGGTAGCTATAGCAATCGGCCCCAGCATTTT
CASSLGSYSNRPQHF
>TRBJ1-1|many|TRBV7-9|-
TGTGCCAGCAGCTCACATTTAGCGGGGGGGGGCGCGTACACTGAAGCTTTCTTT
CASSSHLAGGGAYTEAFF
>TRBJ2-7|many|TRBV7-2|-
TGTGCCAGCAGCTTATCCGACTCTCTCTACGAGCAGTACTTC
CASSLSDSLYEQYF
>TRBJ1-4|few|TRBV6-2/TRBV6-3|TRBD1
TGTGCCAGCAGCAAAGGGACAGCAACTAATGAAAAACTGTTTTTT
CASSKGTATNEKLFF
>TRBJ2-2|-|TRBV9|TRBD2
TGTGCCAGCAGCGTAGGGAGCGGGGGGGCTAACGGGGAGCTGTTTTTT
CASSVGSGGANGELFF
>TRBJ1-1|-|TRBV5-4|-
TGTGCCAGCACCTTTGACAGCCTTGAAGCTTTCTTT
CASTFDSLEAFF
>TRBJ1-1|few|TRBV19|-
TGTGCCAGTAGTTGGGACGCCCTGGGGAACACTGAAGCTTTCTTT
CASSWDALGNTEAFF
>TRBJ1-1|-|TRBV7-4|-
TGTGCCAACAGTTACCATGCTTTCTTT
CANSYHAFF
>TRBJ1-2|-|TRBV11-3|TRBD1
TGTGCCAACTTAACCCCCCAGCCCGACAGGGGGATTCCCTATGGCTACACCTTC
CANLTPQPDRGIPYGYTF
>TRBJ2-1|few|TRBV7-8|TRBD2
TGTGCCAGCAGCGGCAGGACTAGCGGGGCCTACAATGAGCAGTTCTTC
CASSGRTSGAYNEQFF
>TRBJ2-1|-|TRBV9|TRBD2
TGTGCCAGCAGCCTTAGCGGGGGGGCTAGGTCCGGTGAGCAGTTCTTC
CASSLSGGARSGEQFF
>TRBJ1-6|-|TRBV27|-
TGTGCCAGCAGTCCTTTTTGGGCCTATAATTCACCCCTCCACTTT
CASSPFWAYNSPLHF
>TRBJ1-4|-|TRBV25-1|TRBD1
TGTGCCAGCAGTGGACGAAAGAAGGGGGCTGGAGTTGAAAAACTGTTTTTT
CASSGRKKGAGVEKLFF
>TRBJ1-1|-|TRBV5-5|-
TGTGCCAGCAGCGAATATGGACGTAGGAACACTGAAGCTTTCTTT
CASSEYGRRNTEAFF
>TRBJ2-1|-|TRBV6-1|TRBD1
TGTGCCAGCAGTGAGGGACAGGGGGCTTCGAGCTCCTACAATGAGCAGTTCTTC
CASSEGQGASSSYNEQFF
>TRBJ1-5|-|TRBV12-3/TRBV12-4|-
TGTGCCAGCAGTTTACAGGGGCCTCAGCCCCAGCATTTT
CASSLQGPQPQHF
>TRBJ1-2|-|TRBV7-9|-
TGTGCCAGCAGTTTAGACAGGCTTGGCTACACCTTC
CASSLDRLGYTF
>TRBJ1-1|many|TRBV7-2|TRBD1
TGTGCCAGCAGCTCCCCGGGACAGGGGGTCACTGAAGCTTTCTTT
CASSSPGQGVTEAFF
>TRBJ1-4|few|TRBV7-8|TRBD1
TGTGCCAGCAGCTTACCGGGACGGGTGACAGGGAATGAAAAACTGTTTTTT
CASSLPGRVTGNEKLFF
>TRBJ1-6|few|TRBV27|-
TGTGCCAGCAGTCTTACAGGAGATTCACCCCTCCACTTT
CASSLTGDSPLHF
>TRBJ1-2|many|TRBV2|-
TGTGCCAGCAGTGAATCTGGGTCCCGAGGCTACACCTTC
CASSESGSRGYTF
>TRBJ2-3|-|TRBV24-1|-
TGTGCCACCAGTGATGGGGAGACAGGCACAGATACGCAGTATTTT
CATSDGETGTDTQYF
>TRBJ1-3|-|TRBV6-2/TRBV6-3|-
TGTGCCAGCAGTCATCAGATCTCTGGAAACACCATATATTTT
CASSHQISGNTIYF
>TRBJ1-2|-|TRBV11-2|-
TGTGCCAGCAGCCCCGTCGGTTACTCTAACTATGGCTACACCTTC
CASSPVGYSNYGYTF
>TRBJ2-1|-|TRBV2|TRBD2
TGTGCCAGCAGTGAGACAGCGGGGGGACCTTCCTACAATGAGCAGTTCTTC
CASSETAGGPSYNEQFF
>TRBJ2-5|-|TRBV29-1|-
TGCAGCGTTTCGGGTGGGGAAGAAGAGACCCAGTACTTC
CSVSGGEEETQYF
>TRBJ2-1|-|TRBV7-9|-
TGTGCCAGCAGCCCTCAGGGGCGGGGTTTCAATGAGCAGTTCTTC
CASSPQGRGFNEQFF
>TRBJ1-2|-|TRBV2|-
TGTGCCAGCAGTGAAGGCGGAGCGTTTGGCTACACCTTC
CASSEGGAFGYTF
>TRBJ2-1|many|TRBV7-6|-
TGTGCCAGCAGCTTAGGCTCGCCTAGCCCCTACAATGAGCAGTTCTTC
CASSLGSPSPYNEQFF
>TRBJ2-3|few|TRBV6-6|-
TGTGCCAGCAGTTACGTGACAGGTTTGACTAGCACAGATACGCAGTATTTT
CASSYVTGLTSTDTQYF
>TRBJ1-5|-|TRBV3-1|-
TGTGCCAGCAGCCAGGCTATGGGGAATCAGCCCCAGCATTTT
CASSQAMGNQPQHF
>TRBJ1-1|few|TRBV6-1|-
TGTGCCAGCAGTGAACTCAGGGTGACTGAAGCTTTCTTT
CASSELRVTEAFF
>TRBJ2-1|-|TRBV4-1|-
TGCGCCAGCAGCAGGAATCGGGGCAATGAGCAGTTCTTC
CASSRNRGNEQFF
>TRBJ2-1|-|TRBV20-1|TRBD2
TGCAGTGCTAGCGCCCATGGGCGGGGGTCTTACAATGAGCAGTTCTTC
CSASAHGRGSYNEQFF
>TRBJ2-2|few|TRBV7-9|-
TGTGCCAGCAGCTTATTGGAGATTTTGAACACCGGGGAGCTGTTTTTT
CASSLLEILNTGELFF
>TRBJ2-5|-|TRBV7-3|-
TGTGCCAGCAGCTATGTCAAGGGGACAGAGACCCAGTACTTC
CASSYVKGTETQYF